The entry below describes one T cell receptor (beta chain). The table came from immunoSEQ multiplex PCR; TCRdb's copy has only in-frame clones and leaves some out. This sample has 130,000 or so clones, with approximately 86% found just once. The data stem from a study of blood T cell repertoires in COVID-19. Whole-study context: Specimens from acute and convalescent COVID-19 originated in the United States, Italy and Spain.

With V trimmed by 4 bases and J by 6 bases, 12 bases remained unmatched. CDR1 and CDR2 (germline): SGHTA, FQGNSA. This CDR3 is 16 amino acids long. This chain links TRBV7-2 with TRBJ2-3; 8 positions agree with TRBD1. The TCR comes from a woman aged 45-65 years who had recovered from COVID-19. Sequencing was carried out using peripheral blood. This chain's CDR3 is CASSSRGRGLSDTQYF. CDR3 coding DNA: TGTGCCAGCAGCTCTAGGGGCAGGGGGCTAAGCGATACGCAGTATTTT.